What follows is one T cell receptor beta chain and its context. Its antigen is currently not known. Base quality data are lacking; no much larger clone is found one base away. The CDR3 measures 14 amino acids from cysteine to phenylalanine. CDR3 DNA only is kept here, 42 bases in frame from base 1. V loses 0 bases of germline sequence and J loses 6 bases, and the interval between the two ends is 8 bases. CDR1 and CDR2 (MNHEY, SVGAGI) derive from the germline V gene. The library was generated by the immunoSEQ multiplex PCR assay. The authors' pipeline ran thus. A statistical classification framework was built for diagnosing cytomegalovirus status from the catalog of TCR beta chain sequences. TCRdb retrieved this table from immuneACCESS and kept in-frame rearrangements only. Not all clones are present; in checked studies, unresolved V genes account for under half, and no reason is known for the remainder. The V and J calls and the clone size are those of that table, but D and trimming were determined from the DNA. Present in this sample are 100,000 to 120,000 clones, around 86% of which were seen just once. The ten largest clones add up to roughly 4% of the sample.

The data were taken from a study of cytomegalovirus exposure and HLA in healthy donors (TCRdb year 2017). With respect to the entire study: A later analysis indicated that the 130 or so validation repertoires were generated on the platform also employed for the 700 or so repertoires of the first cohort. The study aimed to test whether signatures of past pathogen exposure could be identified by cataloging public T cell receptors. A separate validation cohort of roughly 110 different subjects was used in addition to the roughly 670-subject first cohort. To predict cytomegalovirus infection status, the study brought together high-throughput TCR immunosequencing, statistical association of individual TCRs with disease status, and machine learning.

The donors were included in the validation cohort of some 110 subjects, a group kept apart from the roughly 700-subject first cohort. Summary of the overall study and its limitations: It was suggested by the authors that the approach could potentially be generalized to other disease states and immunological phenotypes. In vitro tests confirmed that a few of the cytomegalovirus-associated TCR beta chains recognize cytomegalovirus antigens. Across donors, most TCR sequences were observed very rarely, whereas some public TCRs were present in many individuals. Cytomegalovirus status was reported to be diagnosed by the classifier with high specificity and sensitivity in both the original and validation cohorts. Of the cluster scores, around 95% were above 0 in a later analysis, which found that TCRs clustered in the first cohort also tended to co-occur in the 90 to 150 validation repertoires. A later analysis had no HLA typing for the validation cohort, so co-occurrence there was scored across all 110 or so repertoires. In the study, some 180 TCR beta chains were listed as associated with cytomegalovirus.

The specimen sequenced was PBMCs. The sequence is built from TRBV6-5 and TRBJ2-2; TRBD2 is perhaps the D gene, given 6 matching bases. The sequence was collected from a woman under 30 in good health and CMV-seropositive. The CDR3 reads CASSYSGSAGELFF. In nucleotide form, the sequence is TGTGCCAGCAGTTACTCCGGGAGCGCCGGGGAGCTGTTTTTT.